A single sample gave rise to the 7 T cell receptor beta chains below, sequenced in a study of CD8 T cells in ankylosing spondylitis. TCRdb called the 5' RACE reads again in MiXCR, with one record for every CDR3 protein. The data hold a few hundred thousand distinct CDR3 sequences, with around 25% observed a single time. The sequenced sample was blood, either unsorted or a sorted T cell fraction (not recorded which). The receptors shown here come from a male donor with ankylosing spondylitis or in good health (not recorded which).

This clonotype was seen only a few times. CDR3: CASTQGHRYNEQFF. The CDR3 coding sequence is TGTGCCAGCACCCAAGGGCATCGGTACAATGAGCAGTTCTTC. V usage is TRBV6-1 and J usage is TRBJ2-1, with D uncertain. V was clipped by 7 bases and J by 4 bases, with 14 bases between them. Germline V gene lookup returns CDR1 MNHNS and CDR2 SASEGT. CDR3 length: 14 residues.

This clonotype has only a few counts. Here the CDR3 DNA reads TGTGCCAGCAGTCCACTCCAGGGAAGTGAGCAGTTCTTC. Its translation is CASSPLQGSEQFF. J is TRBJ2-1 and V is TRBV12-3 or TRBV12-4, with D perhaps matching TRBD1 (5 bases). The CDR3 sequence is 13 residues long. The ends were cut back, 5 bases at V and 9 bases at J, with 14 bases in the middle.

This clonotype was counted at least ten times. The genes are TRBV19 and TRBJ1-5; 10 bases line up with TRBD1. Germline V gene lookup returns CDR1 LNHDA and CDR2 SQIVND (reference sequence). Trimming at V came to 6 bases and at J to 2 bases, leaving 7 bases not matched to a gene. CDR3 length: 16 residues. This chain's CDR3 is CASRFRDRGRNQPQHF. CDR3 DNA: TGTGCCAGTAGGTTCCGGGACAGGGGTCGCAATCAGCCCCAGCATTTT.

On this clonotype itself: Compared with germline, one end of the junction differs, possibly owing to a read error. The genes are TRBV13 and TRBJ2-7; 7 nucleotides line up with TRBD1. The length of the CDR3 is 14 residues. Germline V gene lookup returns CDR1 PRHDT and CDR2 FYEKMQ (reference sequence). The CDR3 region is CASSLRGQGYEQHF. The DNA for the CDR3 is TGTGCCAGCAGCTTGAGGGGGCAGGGTTACGAGCAGCACTTC.

This chain links TRBV5-4 with TRBJ2-1; TRBD1 matches 8 bases. Germline CDR1 is SGHNT and CDR2 is YYREEE (reference sequence). V lost 1 base, J lost 2 bases, and 5 bases stayed unmatched. This CDR3 has 16 residues. This CDR3 is CASSLLGQAAYNEQFF. In nucleotides, the CDR3 is TGTGCCAGCAGCTTGTTGGGACAGGCGGCCTACAATGAGCAGTTCTTC.

This chain connects TRBV20-1 to TRBJ2-7; 8 bases align to TRBD2. Germline V gene data show CDR1 as DFQATT and CDR2 as SNEGSKA (reference sequence). This CDR3 is built from 13 residues. V shed 5 bases, J shed 7 bases, and the junction held 10 bases outside the gene matches. The CDR3 sequence is CSAPWRGAEEQYF. The CDR3 DNA reads as TGCAGTGCTCCCTGGCGGGGGGCGGAGGAGCAGTACTTC.

This clonotype occurred many times. This sequence joins TRBV5-5 and TRBJ2-1; TRBD2 matches at 13 bases. V was clipped by 4 bases and J by 4 bases; unmatched bases: 11. The CDR3 loop spans 18 amino acids. CDR1 is SGHKS and CDR2 is YYEKEE in the germline V gene (reference sequence). In DNA, the CDR3 is TGTGCCAGCAGCCTTTACCACGGGACTAGCGGGGAGTACAATGAGCAGTTCTTC. Protein: CASSLYHGTSGEYNEQFF.